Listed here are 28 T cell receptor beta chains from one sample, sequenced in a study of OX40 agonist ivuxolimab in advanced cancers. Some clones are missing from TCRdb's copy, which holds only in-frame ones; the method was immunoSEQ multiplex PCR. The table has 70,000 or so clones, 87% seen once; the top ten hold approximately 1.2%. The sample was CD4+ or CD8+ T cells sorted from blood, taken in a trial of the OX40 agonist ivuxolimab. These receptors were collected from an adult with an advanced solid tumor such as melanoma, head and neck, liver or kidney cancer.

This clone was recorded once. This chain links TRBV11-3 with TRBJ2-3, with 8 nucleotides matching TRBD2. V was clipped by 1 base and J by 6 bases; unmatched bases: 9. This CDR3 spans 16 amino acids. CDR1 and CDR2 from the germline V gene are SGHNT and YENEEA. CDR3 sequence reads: CASSLGAGVGPDTQYF. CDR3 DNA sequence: TGTGCCAGCAGCTTAGGAGCGGGGGTGGGTCCCGATACGCAGTATTTT.

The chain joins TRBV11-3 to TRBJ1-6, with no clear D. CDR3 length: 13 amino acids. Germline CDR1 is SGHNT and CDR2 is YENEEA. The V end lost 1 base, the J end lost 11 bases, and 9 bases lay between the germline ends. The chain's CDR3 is CASSLAWEAPLHF. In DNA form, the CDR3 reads TGTGCCAGCAGCTTAGCGTGGGAAGCACCCCTCCACTTT.

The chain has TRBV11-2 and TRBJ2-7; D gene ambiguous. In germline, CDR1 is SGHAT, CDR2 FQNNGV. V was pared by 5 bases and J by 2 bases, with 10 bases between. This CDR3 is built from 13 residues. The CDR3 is CASSPYRPYEQYF. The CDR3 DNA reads TGTGCCAGCAGCCCGTATCGTCCCTACGAGCAGTACTTC.

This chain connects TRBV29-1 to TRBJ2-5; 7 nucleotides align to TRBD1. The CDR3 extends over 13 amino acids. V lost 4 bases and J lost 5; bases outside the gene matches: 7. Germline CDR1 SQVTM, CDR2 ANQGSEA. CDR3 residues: CSVVEGARETQYF. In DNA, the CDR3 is TGCAGCGTTGTAGAGGGGGCGAGGGAGACCCAGTACTTC.

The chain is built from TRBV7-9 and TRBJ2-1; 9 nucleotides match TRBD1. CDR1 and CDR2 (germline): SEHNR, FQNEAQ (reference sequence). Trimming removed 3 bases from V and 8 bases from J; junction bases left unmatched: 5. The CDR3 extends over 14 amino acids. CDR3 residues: CASSFLGQGDEQFF. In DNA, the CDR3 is TGTGCCAGCAGCTTCCTGGGACAGGGTGATGAGCAGTTCTTC.

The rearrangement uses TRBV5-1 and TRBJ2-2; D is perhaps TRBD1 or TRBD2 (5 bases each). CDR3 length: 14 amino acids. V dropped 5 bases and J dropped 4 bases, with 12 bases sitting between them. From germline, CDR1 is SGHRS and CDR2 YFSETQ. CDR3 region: CASSRGTGTGELFF. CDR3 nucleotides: TGCGCCAGCAGTCGAGGGACGGGCACCGGGGAGCTGTTTTTT. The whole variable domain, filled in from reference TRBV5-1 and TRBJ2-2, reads KAGVTQTPRYLIKTRGQQVTLSCSPISGHRSVSWYQQTPGQGLQFLFEYFSETQRNKGNFPGRFSGRQFSNSRSEMNVSTLELGDSALYLCASSRGTGTGELFFGEGSRLTVL.

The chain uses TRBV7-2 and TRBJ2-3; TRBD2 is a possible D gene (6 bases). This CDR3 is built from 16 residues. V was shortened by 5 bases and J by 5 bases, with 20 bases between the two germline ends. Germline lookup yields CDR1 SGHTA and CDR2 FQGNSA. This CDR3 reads CASSATGTLGGDTQYF. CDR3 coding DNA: TGTGCCAGCAGCGCTACCGGGACGCTGGGGGGAGATACGCAGTATTTT.

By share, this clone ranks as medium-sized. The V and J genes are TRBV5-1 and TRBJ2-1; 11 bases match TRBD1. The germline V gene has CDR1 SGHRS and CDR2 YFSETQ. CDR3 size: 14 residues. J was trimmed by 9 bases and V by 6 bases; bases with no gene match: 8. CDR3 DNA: TGCGCCAGCACCCCGGACAGGGGGCGGGGTGAGCAGTTCTTC. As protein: CASTPDRGRGEQFF.

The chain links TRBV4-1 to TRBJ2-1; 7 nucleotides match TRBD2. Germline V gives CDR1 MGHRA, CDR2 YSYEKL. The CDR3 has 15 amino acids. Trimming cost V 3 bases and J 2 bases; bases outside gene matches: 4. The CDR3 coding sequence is TGCGCCAGCAGCCAGAGGGACTATCCCTACAATGAGCAGTTCTTC. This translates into CASSQRDYPYNEQFF.

The CDR3 sequence: CASSPEVWAQFF. CDR3 in DNA: TGTGCCAGCAGTCCCGAAGTCTGGGCACAGTTCTTC. The V call is TRBV7-2, the J call TRBJ2-1; no definite D call. V shed 6 bases and J shed 13 bases, with 16 bases lying between them. Germline-derived CDR1 and CDR2 are SGHTA and FQGNSA. The CDR3 is 12 residues long.

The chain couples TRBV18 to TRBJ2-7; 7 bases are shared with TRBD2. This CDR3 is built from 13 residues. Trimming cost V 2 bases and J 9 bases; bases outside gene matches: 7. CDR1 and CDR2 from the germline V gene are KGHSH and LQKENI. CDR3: CASSPAGLEAQYF. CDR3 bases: TGTGCCAGCTCACCAGCCGGACTAGAGGCGCAGTACTTC.

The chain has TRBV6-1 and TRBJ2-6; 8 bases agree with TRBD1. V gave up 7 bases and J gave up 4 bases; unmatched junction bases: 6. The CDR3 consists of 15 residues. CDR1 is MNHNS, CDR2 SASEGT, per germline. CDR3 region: CASTQGASGANVLTF. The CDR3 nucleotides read TGTGCCAGCACCCAGGGGGCGTCGGGGGCCAACGTCCTGACTTTC.

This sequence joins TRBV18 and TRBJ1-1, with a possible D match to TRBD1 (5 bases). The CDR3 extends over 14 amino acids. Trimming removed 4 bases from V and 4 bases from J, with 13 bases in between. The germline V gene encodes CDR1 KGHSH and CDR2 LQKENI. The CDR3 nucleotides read TGTGCCAGCTCACTGACAGTGAGGGCCACTGAAGCTTTCTTT. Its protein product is CASSLTVRATEAFF.

The CDR3 spells CASRTDLAKNIQYF. CDR3 nucleotide sequence: TGCGCCAGCAGGACAGACCTAGCCAAAAACATTCAGTACTTC. V and J are TRBV5-1 and TRBJ2-4; D possibly corresponds to TRBD1 (5 bases). Germline values: CDR1 SGHRS, CDR2 YFSETQ. This CDR3 comprises 14 residues. V was clipped by 5 bases and J by 0 bases, with 9 bases between them.

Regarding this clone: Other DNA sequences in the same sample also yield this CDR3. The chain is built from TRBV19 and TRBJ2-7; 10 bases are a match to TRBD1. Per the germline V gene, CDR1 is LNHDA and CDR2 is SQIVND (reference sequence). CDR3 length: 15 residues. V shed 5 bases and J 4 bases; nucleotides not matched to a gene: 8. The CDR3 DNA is TGTGCCAGTAGTGTATCCCGGGACAGGGGTTACGAGCAGTACTTC. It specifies CASSVSRDRGYEQYF.

The DNA of the CDR3 is TGCGCCAGCAGCCGAAGACTAGCGGCGAACACCGGGGAGCTGTTTTTT. This codes for CASSRRLAANTGELFF. The rearrangement links TRBV5-1 to TRBJ2-2; 9 bases are a match to TRBD2. The CDR3 loop spans 16 amino acids. Germline values: CDR1 SGHRS, CDR2 YFSETQ. V lost 4 bases, J lost 0 bases, and 4 bases stayed unmatched.

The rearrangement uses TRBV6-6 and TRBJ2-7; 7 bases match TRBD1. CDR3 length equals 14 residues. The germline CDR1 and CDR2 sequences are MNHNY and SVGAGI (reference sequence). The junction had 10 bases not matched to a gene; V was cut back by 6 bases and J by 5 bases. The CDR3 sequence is CASRLGGPGNEQYF. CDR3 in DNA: TGTGCCAGCAGACTAGGGGGCCCGGGAAACGAGCAGTACTTC.

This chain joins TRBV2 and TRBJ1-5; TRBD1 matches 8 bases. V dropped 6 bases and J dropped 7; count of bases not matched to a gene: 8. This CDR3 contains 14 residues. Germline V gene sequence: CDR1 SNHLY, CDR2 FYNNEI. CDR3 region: CASRETGALQPQHF. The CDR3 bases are TGTGCCAGCAGAGAGACAGGGGCGCTCCAGCCCCAGCATTTT.

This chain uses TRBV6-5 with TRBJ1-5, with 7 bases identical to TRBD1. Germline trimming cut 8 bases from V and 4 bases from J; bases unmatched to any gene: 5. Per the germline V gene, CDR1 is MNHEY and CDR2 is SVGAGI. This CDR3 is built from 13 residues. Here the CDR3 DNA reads TGTGCCAGCCGACAGGGATTGAATCAGCCCCAGCATTTT. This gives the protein CASRQGLNQPQHF.

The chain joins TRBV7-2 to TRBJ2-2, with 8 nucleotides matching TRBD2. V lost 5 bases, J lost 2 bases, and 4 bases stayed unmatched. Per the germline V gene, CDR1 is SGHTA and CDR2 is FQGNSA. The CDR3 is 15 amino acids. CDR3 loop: CASSPRTSNTGELFF. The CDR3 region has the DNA TGTGCCAGCAGCCCCCGGACTAGCAACACCGGGGAGCTGTTTTTT.

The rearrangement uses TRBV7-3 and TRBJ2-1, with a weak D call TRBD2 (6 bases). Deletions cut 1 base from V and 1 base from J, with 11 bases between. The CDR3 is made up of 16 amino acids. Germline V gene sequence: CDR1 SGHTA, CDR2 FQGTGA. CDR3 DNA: TGTGCCAGCAGCTTAAAAAGGGAGGTTTCCTACAATGAGCAGTTCTTC. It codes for CASSLKREVSYNEQFF.

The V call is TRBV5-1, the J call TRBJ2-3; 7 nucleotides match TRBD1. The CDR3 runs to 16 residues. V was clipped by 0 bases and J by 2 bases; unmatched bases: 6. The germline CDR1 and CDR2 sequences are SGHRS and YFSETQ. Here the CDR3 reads CASSLAWGQLTDTQYF. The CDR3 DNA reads TGCGCCAGCAGCTTGGCCTGGGGACAGCTCACAGATACGCAGTATTTT.

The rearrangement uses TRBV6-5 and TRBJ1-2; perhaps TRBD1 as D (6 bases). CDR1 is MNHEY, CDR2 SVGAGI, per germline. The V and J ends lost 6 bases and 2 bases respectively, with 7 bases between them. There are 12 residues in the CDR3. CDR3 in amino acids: CASRRGNYGYTF. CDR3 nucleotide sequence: TGTGCCAGCAGGAGGGGGAACTATGGCTACACCTTC.

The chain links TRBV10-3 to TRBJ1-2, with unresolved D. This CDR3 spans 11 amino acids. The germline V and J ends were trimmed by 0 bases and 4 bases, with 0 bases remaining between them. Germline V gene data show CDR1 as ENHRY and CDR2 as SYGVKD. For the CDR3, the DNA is TGTGCCATCAGTGAGTCCTATGGCTACACCTTC. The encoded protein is CAISESYGYTF.

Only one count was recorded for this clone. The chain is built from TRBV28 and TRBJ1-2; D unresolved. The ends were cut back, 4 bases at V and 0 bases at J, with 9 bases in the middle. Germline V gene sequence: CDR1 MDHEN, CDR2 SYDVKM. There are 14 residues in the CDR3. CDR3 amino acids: CASSSYTANYGYTF. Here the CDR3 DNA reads TGTGCCAGCAGTTCCTACACCGCTAACTATGGCTACACCTTC.

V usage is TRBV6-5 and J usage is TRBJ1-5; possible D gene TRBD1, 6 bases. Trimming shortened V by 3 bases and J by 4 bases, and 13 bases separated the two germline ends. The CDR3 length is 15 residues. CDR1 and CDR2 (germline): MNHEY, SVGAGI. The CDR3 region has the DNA TGTGCCAGCAGTTATGACAGGAACGGGAATCAGCCCCAGCATTTT. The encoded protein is CASSYDRNGNQPQHF.

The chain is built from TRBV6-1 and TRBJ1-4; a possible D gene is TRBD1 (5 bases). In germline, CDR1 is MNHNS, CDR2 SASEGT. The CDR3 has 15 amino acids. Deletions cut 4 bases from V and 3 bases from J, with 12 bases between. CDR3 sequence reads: CASSVGGTSNEKLFF. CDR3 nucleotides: TGTGCCAGCAGTGTCGGGGGGACGTCTAATGAAAAACTGTTTTTT.

The CDR3 bases are TGTGCCAGCAGCGTGGACACGTCTTCAGATACGCAGTATTTT. Amino acids: CASSVDTSSDTQYF. The chain employs TRBV7-2 and TRBJ2-3, with D maybe TRBD1 (5 bases). The germline V gene encodes CDR1 SGHTA and CDR2 FQGNSA. The length of the CDR3 is 14 residues. Trimming took 5 bases from V and 4 from J, leaving 13 bases between them. Together with reference TRBV7-2 and TRBJ2-3, the CDR3 gives the full variable domain: GAGVSQSPSNKVTEKGKDVELRCDPISGHTALYWYRQSLGQGLEFLIYFQGNSAPDKSGLPSDRFSAERTGGSVSTLTIQRTQQEDSAVYLCASSVDTSSDTQYFGPGTRLTVL.